The table lists the clone carrying this T cell receptor beta chain with many counts. Its antigen is not identified. The data belong to a study of T cell repertoires in cytomegalovirus infection. As for the study in general: It was the public TCR beta signatures that indicated both CMV infection and matching HLA type. Overall study findings and caveats: HLA-C-restricted TCR beta clonotypes specific for CMV led the ex vivo response.

TCRdb re-called the reads through MiXCR, storing one row per CDR3 protein. The table includes about 310,000 distinct CDR3 sequences, around 25% detected once. The TCR sequence derives from a human donor in good health (CMV status not recorded). Some clones in this sample may be carry-over from other donors' samples. This specimen consisted of cultured PBMCs, obtained from culture after CMV antigen stimulation.

CDR3: CASSLAPAGGTDTQYF. Here the CDR3 DNA reads TGTGCCAGCAGCTTAGCCCCAGCGGGGGGCACAGATACGCAGTATTTT. The chain links TRBV7-8 to TRBJ2-3; 8 bases line up with TRBD2. CDR1 is SGHVS, CDR2 FQNEAQ, per germline. V gave up 0 bases and J gave up 1 base; unmatched junction bases: 3. The length of the CDR3 is 16 residues.